This T cell receptor (beta chain) was recovered during a study of T cell responses to AZD1222 COVID-19 vaccine. Study observations and caveats: Most donors were white British and more were female, and clonal diversity was possibly underestimated.

Germline assignment: CDR1 SGHTS and CDR2 YDEGEE. V gave up 3 bases and J gave up 10 bases, with 13 bases separating them. The CDR3 has 12 amino acids. This clone was detected once. Antigen unknown. The method was immunoSEQ multiplex PCR; TCRdb's version includes in-frame clones alone and lacks a portion of them. The data hold 150,000 to 200,000 clones, with 90% to 95% observed a single time. The clonotype was recovered from an adult in good health. The source was peripheral blood, collected on day 0 of AZD1222 vaccination. This sequence joins TRBV5-8 and TRBJ1-1; unclear D gene. CDR3 bases: TGTGCCAGCAGCTCCCTACTCGCGGCAGCTTTCTTT. It specifies CASSSLLAAAFF.